The rows below give T cell receptor beta chains drawn from one sample of a study of monozygotic twins with cystic fibrosis. The repertoire was sequenced with immunoSEQ multiplex PCR; TCRdb's copy has only in-frame clones and lacks some. Of around 9,100 clones detected, roughly 98% appear once; the ten largest clones hold over 0.2%. The sequenced sample was blood. These receptors originate from a girl aged 2 to 9 with cystic fibrosis. Each CDR3 is given with its conserved first and last residue. D genes are given only for firm matches. Expanded clones get a size class; other rows say once, few or many, or leave the size out.

J,size,V,D,CDR3,DNA
TRBJ1-2,-,TRBV6-5,-,CASSYNRDTFRGYTF,TGTGCCAGCAGTTACAACCGGGACACATTCCGCGGCTACACCTTC
TRBJ1-2,-,TRBV6-6,-,CASSYVRVGSRDGYTF,TGTGCCAGCAGTTACGTGAGGGTGGGAAGCAGAGATGGCTACACCTTC
TRBJ2-5,-,TRBV9,TRBD2,CASSDTSGAETQYF,TGTGCCAGCAGCGATACTAGCGGGGCAGAGACCCAGTACTTC
TRBJ2-1,-,TRBV19,-,CASSLTSSNEQFF,TGTGCCAGTAGTTTAACTAGCTCCAATGAGCAGTTCTTC
TRBJ2-7,-,TRBV5-1,-,CASSPSSTYEQYF,TGCGCCAGCAGCCCGTCGAGTACCTACGAGCAGTACTTC
TRBJ2-4,-,TRBV7-2,-,CASSLGGAKNIQYF,TGTGCCAGCAGCTTAGGGGGAGCCAAAAACATTCAGTACTTC
TRBJ1-1,-,TRBV18,TRBD1,CASSPGQMNTEAFF,TGTGCCAGCTCACCGGGACAGATGAACACTGAAGCTTTCTTT
TRBJ2-2,-,TRBV30,-,CAWTPRGRGTGELFF,TGTGCCTGGACCCCACGGGGGCGAGGCACCGGGGAGCTGTTTTTT
TRBJ2-1,-,TRBV5-1,-,CASSFGARVNEQFF,TGCGCCAGCAGCTTCGGGGCGCGGGTCAATGAGCAGTTCTTC
TRBJ2-7,-,TRBV27,TRBD2,CASTRVAGGSYEQYF,TGTGCCAGCACCCGGGTGGCGGGAGGCTCCTACGAGCAGTACTTC
TRBJ1-4,-,TRBV4-3,-,CASSQDGAVTNEKLFF,TGCGCCAGCAGCCAAGATGGCGCGGTAACTAATGAAAAACTGTTTTTT
TRBJ2-7,-,TRBV7-9,TRBD2,CASSLKRGPSYEQYF,TGTGCCAGCAGCTTAAAGCGGGGGCCATCCTACGAGCAGTACTTC
TRBJ1-1,-,TRBV11-2,-,CASSLTGGGLGNTEAFF,TGTGCCAGCAGCTTGACTGGCGGGGGCCTAGGGAACACTGAAGCTTTCTTT
TRBJ2-7,-,TRBV19,TRBD2,CASSLGGSYEQYF,TGTGCCAGTAGCTTGGGCGGGAGCTACGAGCAGTACTTC
TRBJ2-5,once,TRBV28,-,CASSLRGTQYF,TGTGCCAGCAGTTTGAGGGGGACCCAGTACTTC
TRBJ2-7,few,TRBV5-4,TRBD2,CASSRKGLAGLYEQYF,TGTGCCAGCAGCCGGAAAGGACTAGCGGGACTCTACGAGCAGTACTTC
TRBJ2-1,-,TRBV10-3,-,CAISERAGSYNEQFF,TGTGCCATCAGTGAGAGGGCAGGCTCCTACAATGAGCAGTTCTTC
TRBJ1-2,-,TRBV5-1,-,CASSLISGPPGGYTF,TGCGCCAGCAGCTTAATCTCGGGGCCCCCGGGTGGCTACACCTTC
TRBJ2-1,-,TRBV5-1,-,CASSLTPVYEQFF,TGCGCCAGCAGCCTTACTCCCGTTTATGAGCAGTTCTTC
TRBJ1-5,-,TRBV7-2,-,CASSLGGGINQPQHF,TGTGCCAGCAGCTTAGGTGGAGGAATTAATCAGCCCCAGCATTTT
TRBJ2-5,-,TRBV7-2,-,CASSLLQETQYF,TGTGCCAGCAGCTTACTCCAAGAGACCCAGTACTTC
TRBJ1-2,-,TRBV19,-,CASSIRLIQDSYGYTF,TGTGCCAGTAGTATCCGGTTAATCCAGGATTCCTATGGCTACACCTTC
TRBJ1-1,-,TRBV28,-,CASSNWGGTEAFF,TGTGCCAGCAGCAATTGGGGGGGGACTGAAGCTTTCTTT
TRBJ2-2,-,TRBV6-5,TRBD1,CASWDRANTGELFF,TGTGCCAGCTGGGACAGGGCGAACACCGGGGAGCTGTTTTTT
TRBJ1-1,-,TRBV2,TRBD1,CASSAQGAGEAFF,TGTGCCAGCAGTGCACAGGGGGCGGGTGAAGCTTTCTTT
TRBJ2-1,-,TRBV7-2,TRBD2,CASSTKGLAGYNEQFF,TGTGCCAGCAGCACTAAAGGACTAGCGGGTTACAATGAGCAGTTCTTC
TRBJ2-2,-,TRBV5-1,TRBD1,CASSPGQLIAGELFF,TGCGCCAGCAGCCCGGGACAGCTGATAGCCGGGGAGCTGTTTTTT
TRBJ1-2,-,TRBV28,-,CASARRLVDGGANGYTF,TGTGCCAGCGCTAGAAGACTAGTAGACGGGGGCGCAAATGGCTACACCTTC
TRBJ2-3,-,TRBV7-9,TRBD2,CASSLPWRLAGNTDTQYF,TGTGCCAGCAGCTTACCCTGGAGGCTAGCGGGAAACACAGATACGCAGTATTTT
TRBJ1-4,-,TRBV18,-,CASSEGRTNEKLFF,TGTGCCAGCTCAGAGGGGAGGACTAATGAAAAACTGTTTTTT
TRBJ2-7,-,TRBV7-6,TRBD1,CASSLDWTGSGDEQYF,TGTGCCAGCAGCTTAGATTGGACAGGGTCGGGGGATGAGCAGTACTTC
TRBJ2-1,-,TRBV5-4,TRBD2,CASSLGGSPSGSIYNEQFF,TGTGCCAGCAGCTTGGGAGGGAGCCCCAGCGGGAGTATCTACAATGAGCAGTTCTTC
TRBJ2-2,once,TRBV5-1,TRBD2,CASSLRGSSGSSTGELFF,TGCGCCAGCAGCTTGAGAGGTTCGAGCGGGAGTTCCACCGGGGAGCTGTTTTTT
TRBJ1-1,-,TRBV19,TRBD1,CASSQNRGTGGFTTEAFF,TGTGCCAGTAGTCAAAACCGGGGGACAGGGGGGTTTACCACTGAAGCTTTCTTT
TRBJ2-3,-,TRBV5-5,TRBD1,CASSLMGDRLTDTQYF,TGTGCCAGCAGCCTGATGGGGGACAGGCTCACGGATACGCAGTATTTT
TRBJ2-1,-,TRBV9,-,CASTPGRTTSEQFF,TGTGCCAGCACCCCGGGCCGGACGACAAGTGAGCAGTTCTTC
TRBJ2-4,-,TRBV4-1,-,CASSQVGTAKNIQYF,TGCGCCAGCAGCCAAGTCGGGACAGCCAAAAACATTCAGTACTTC
TRBJ1-2,-,TRBV28,TRBD1,CASSSGQGTDGYTF,TGTGCCAGCAGTTCGGGACAGGGGACGGATGGCTACACCTTC
TRBJ2-1,-,TRBV19,-,CASSTYQVAFPNEQFF,TGTGCCAGTAGTACTTACCAGGTAGCCTTCCCAAATGAGCAGTTCTTC
TRBJ2-2,-,TRBV4-1,-,CASSQEGLNTGELFF,TGCGCCAGCAGCCAAGAAGGGCTCAACACCGGGGAGCTGTTTTTT
TRBJ1-2,-,TRBV5-1,-,CASSLDPTSVGYTF,TGCGCCAGCAGCTTGGACCCGACGTCGGTAGGCTACACCTTC
TRBJ2-7,-,TRBV29-1,TRBD2,CSVAKSGTSVEQYF,TGCAGCGTTGCAAAGTCCGGGACTAGTGTCGAGCAGTACTTC
TRBJ2-1,-,TRBV6-5,TRBD2,CASSYRTSGAYNEQFF,TGTGCCAGCAGTTACCGTACTAGCGGGGCCTACAATGAGCAGTTCTTC
TRBJ2-7,-,TRBV2,-,CASTHRALFYEQYF,TGTGCCAGCACTCACAGGGCCCTATTCTACGAGCAGTACTTC
TRBJ2-7,-,TRBV4-2,TRBD1,CASSQGTGGMTDYEQYF,TGTGCCAGCAGCCAAGGGACAGGGGGTATGACGGACTACGAGCAGTACTTC
TRBJ1-1,-,TRBV5-4,TRBD1,CASSLGQANTEAFF,TGTGCCAGCAGCTTAGGACAGGCGAACACTGAAGCTTTCTTT
TRBJ1-2,once,TRBV14,-,CASSQSSLRPRELNYGYTF,TGTGCCAGCAGCCAATCTTCGTTAAGGCCCAGAGAGCTTAACTATGGCTACACCTTC
TRBJ2-3,-,TRBV5-1,TRBD2,CASSLWLAGIVDTQYF,TGCGCCAGCAGCTTGTGGCTAGCGGGAATAGTAGATACGCAGTATTTT
TRBJ1-1,once,TRBV11-2,-,CASSPWGGAMTEAFF,TGTGCCAGCAGCCCCTGGGGGGGGGCAATGACTGAAGCTTTCTTT
TRBJ2-5,-,TRBV18,-,CASSPLGAALRETQYF,TGTGCCAGCTCACCCTTAGGCGCGGCCTTGCGGGAGACCCAGTACTTC
TRBJ2-6,-,TRBV11-1,-,CASSNIHSSGANVLTF,TGTGCCAGCAGCAATATCCATAGCTCTGGGGCCAACGTCCTGACTTTC
TRBJ2-5,-,TRBV19,TRBD2,CASSSGLAGAETQYF,TGTGCCAGTAGTTCCGGACTAGCGGGAGCCGAGACCCAGTACTTC
TRBJ1-1,-,TRBV25-1,-,CASSDLNRDTEAFF,TGTGCCAGCAGTGACTTAAATAGGGACACTGAAGCTTTCTTT
TRBJ2-2,-,TRBV27,-,CASTPGRLGYTGELFF,TGTGCCAGCACCCCCGGAAGGCTTGGTTACACCGGGGAGCTGTTTTTT
TRBJ2-3,-,TRBV18,TRBD1,CASSPRDRPHTDTQYF,TGTGCCAGCTCACCCCGGGACAGGCCACACACAGATACGCAGTATTTT
TRBJ2-5,-,TRBV5-5,-,CASSPQQGGQETQYF,TGTGCCAGCAGCCCACAACAGGGAGGGCAAGAGACCCAGTACTTC
TRBJ2-7,-,TRBV7-2,-,CASSLAEGSEQYF,TGTGCCAGCAGCTTAGCGGAGGGGAGTGAGCAGTACTTC
TRBJ2-5,-,TRBV5-6,-,CASSLAPQGGETQYF,TGTGCCAGCAGCTTGGCCCCACAGGGAGGGGAGACCCAGTACTTC
TRBJ2-5,once,TRBV30,-,CAWSSFLKVEETQYF,TGTGCCTGGAGTTCCTTTTTAAAAGTAGAAGAGACCCAGTACTTC
TRBJ2-2,-,TRBV2,-,CACQNTGELFF,TGTGCCTGCCAGAACACCGGGGAGCTGTTTTTT